This T cell receptor (beta chain) was sequenced for a study of blood T cell repertoires in COVID-19. About the research overall: Samples of COVID-19 (acute and convalescent) were obtained from the United States, Italy and Spain.

In the authors' methods: Estimation of nucleated cell counts was performed using reference gene primer amplification. The method was immunoSEQ multiplex PCR; TCRdb's version includes in-frame clones alone and lacks a portion of them. That table supplies the V and J calls and clone size; D and trimming were determined from the DNA. This repertoire shows around 260,000 clones, about 89% found once; its top ten account for 0.94%. This CDR3 region has 16 residues. With 0 bases removed from V and 1 base from J, the gap between germline ends came to 12 bases. Looked up from germline, CDR1 is LGHDT and CDR2 is YNNKEL (reference sequence).

The chain has TRBV3-1 (or the pseudogene TRBV3-2) and TRBJ1-1; D ambiguous. This sequence was found in a woman between 35 and 50 years old who had recovered from COVID-19. Sequenced input: peripheral blood. CDR3 nucleotides: TGTGCCAGCAGCCAAGATATCGCAGGTTGGAACACTGAAGCTTTCTTT. This codes for CASSQDIAGWNTEAFF.